Listed below are T cell receptor beta chains from one sample, sequenced in a study of shared clonotypes between healthy human individuals. Sequencing used immunoSEQ multiplex PCR; TCRdb keeps in-frame clones, though not all of them. Here the sample spans fewer than 600,000 clones, 60% to 80% being singletons. Sequenced sample: PBMCs. These receptors were taken from a woman in her thirties or forties in good health. Some clones in this sample may be carry-over from other donors' samples. CDR3s include the opening cysteine and the closing phenylalanine or tryptophan. The order of the fields is J gene, V gene, D gene, clone size, CDR3 DNA, CDR3 protein. A D gene is named only where the DNA matches it firmly. Size is omitted from some rows. Given values are once, few, many or a class for expanded clones.

j_gene: TRBJ2-1
v_gene: TRBV19
d_gene: -
abundance: -
CDR3nt: TGTGCCAGCGGACTTCTGAGCTCCTACAATGAGCAGTTCTTC
CDR3aa: CASGLLSSYNEQFF

j_gene: TRBJ2-3
v_gene: TRBV4-1
d_gene: -
abundance: once
CDR3nt: TGCGCCAGCAGCCACGGACGGGGCACAGATACGCAGTATTTT
CDR3aa: CASSHGRGTDTQYF

j_gene: TRBJ2-1
v_gene: TRBV30
d_gene: -
abundance: once
CDR3nt: TGTGCCTGGGATAGTGGGGGTGGCTACAATGAGCAGTTCTTC
CDR3aa: CAWDSGGGYNEQFF

j_gene: TRBJ2-7
v_gene: TRBV2
d_gene: -
abundance: -
CDR3nt: TGTGCCAGCAACCTCAGGGCGGGAAGGTACGAGCAGTACTTC
CDR3aa: CASNLRAGRYEQYF

j_gene: TRBJ2-1
v_gene: TRBV27
d_gene: -
abundance: -
CDR3nt: TGTGCCAGCAGCCTGGGACGGGCCTACAATGAGCAGTTCTTC
CDR3aa: CASSLGRAYNEQFF

j_gene: TRBJ2-5
v_gene: TRBV14
d_gene: TRBD1
abundance: -
CDR3nt: TGTGCCAGCAGCGGATGGGACAGGGTCCAAGAGACCCAGTACTTC
CDR3aa: CASSGWDRVQETQYF

j_gene: TRBJ2-7
v_gene: TRBV5-1
d_gene: TRBD2
abundance: -
CDR3nt: TGCGCCAGCAGCTCCGGGACTACCTCCTACGAGCAGTACTTC
CDR3aa: CASSSGTTSYEQYF

j_gene: TRBJ2-3
v_gene: TRBV5-5
d_gene: -
abundance: -
CDR3nt: TGTGCCAGCAGTCCTCGGACAGACACAGATACGCAGTATTTT
CDR3aa: CASSPRTDTDTQYF

j_gene: TRBJ2-7
v_gene: TRBV29-1
d_gene: TRBD2
abundance: -
CDR3nt: TGCAGCGTTGTGATTACCGTAGAGCGGGGCGAGTACTTC
CDR3aa: CSVVITVERGEYF

j_gene: TRBJ1-2
v_gene: TRBV7-2
d_gene: TRBD1
abundance: once
CDR3nt: TGTGCCAGCAGCTTAGAGACAGGGTATGATGGCTACACCTTC
CDR3aa: CASSLETGYDGYTF

j_gene: TRBJ2-3
v_gene: TRBV16
d_gene: -
abundance: -
CDR3nt: TGTGCCAGCAGCACTTTCAAAGGTTTCACAGATACGCAGTATTTT
CDR3aa: CASSTFKGFTDTQYF

j_gene: TRBJ1-1
v_gene: TRBV28
d_gene: -
abundance: -
CDR3nt: TGTGCCAGCAGCCCTGGACAGACCAGGGAAGCTTTCTTT
CDR3aa: CASSPGQTREAFF

j_gene: TRBJ2-7
v_gene: TRBV7-8
d_gene: -
abundance: -
CDR3nt: TGTGCCAGCAGCTTAGCAACTACCTACGAGCAGTACTTC
CDR3aa: CASSLATTYEQYF

j_gene: TRBJ2-2
v_gene: TRBV14
d_gene: TRBD2
abundance: -
CDR3nt: TGTGCCAGCAGACCAGCGGGGATTAACACCGGGGAGCTGTTTTTT
CDR3aa: CASRPAGINTGELFF

j_gene: TRBJ2-1
v_gene: TRBV9
d_gene: TRBD2
abundance: -
CDR3nt: TGTGCCAGCAGCGTCGGGACTAGCGATTACAATGAGCAGTTCTTC
CDR3aa: CASSVGTSDYNEQFF

j_gene: TRBJ1-2
v_gene: TRBV27
d_gene: TRBD1
abundance: -
CDR3nt: TGTGCCAGCAGGCGGGACAGTTTCTATGGCTACACCTTC
CDR3aa: CASRRDSFYGYTF

j_gene: TRBJ2-1
v_gene: TRBV6-5
d_gene: TRBD1
abundance: -
CDR3nt: TGTGCCAGCAGTTACGGGGACAGGGGTGACAATGAGCAGTTCTTC
CDR3aa: CASSYGDRGDNEQFF

j_gene: TRBJ2-1
v_gene: TRBV5-1
d_gene: TRBD2
abundance: -
CDR3nt: TGCGCCAGCAGCTTGGCACCCGGGACTAGCCCCGTTAATGAGCAGTTCTTC
CDR3aa: CASSLAPGTSPVNEQFF

j_gene: TRBJ1-1
v_gene: TRBV2
d_gene: -
abundance: many
CDR3nt: TGTGCCAGCAGTGAAAATAGGGATTTAGTTGAAGCTTTCTTT
CDR3aa: CASSENRDLVEAFF

j_gene: TRBJ2-7
v_gene: TRBV11-2
d_gene: TRBD2
abundance: -
CDR3nt: TGTGCCAGCAGCCCGCTCGCGGGAGGCATGGGATACGAGCAGTACTTC
CDR3aa: CASSPLAGGMGYEQYF

j_gene: TRBJ2-7
v_gene: TRBV28
d_gene: TRBD1
abundance: -
CDR3nt: TGTGCCAGCAGCCTGGACAGGGATGCAGGTTACCACGAGCAGTACTTC
CDR3aa: CASSLDRDAGYHEQYF

j_gene: TRBJ2-7
v_gene: TRBV28
d_gene: TRBD2
abundance: -
CDR3nt: TGTGCCAGCAGGCCGACTAGCGGGGGATCCTACGAGCAGTACTTC
CDR3aa: CASRPTSGGSYEQYF

j_gene: TRBJ1-4
v_gene: TRBV11-2
d_gene: TRBD1
abundance: -
CDR3nt: TGTGCCAGCAGATCCCCCGGGACAGGAGACGAAAAACTGTTTTTT
CDR3aa: CASRSPGTGDEKLFF

j_gene: TRBJ1-4
v_gene: TRBV9
d_gene: -
abundance: -
CDR3nt: TGTGCCAGCAGCTCGCGCGGCGATAATGAAAAACTGTTTTTT
CDR3aa: CASSSRGDNEKLFF

j_gene: TRBJ2-7
v_gene: TRBV2
d_gene: TRBD2
abundance: -
CDR3nt: TGTGCCAGCACCGATGGGACTAGCGCCATTTACGAGCAGTACTTC
CDR3aa: CASTDGTSAIYEQYF

j_gene: TRBJ2-1
v_gene: TRBV14
d_gene: TRBD2
abundance: many
CDR3nt: TGTGCCAGCAGCCGGCAGGGACTAGCGGGAGGGGGTGAGCAGTTCTTC
CDR3aa: CASSRQGLAGGGEQFF